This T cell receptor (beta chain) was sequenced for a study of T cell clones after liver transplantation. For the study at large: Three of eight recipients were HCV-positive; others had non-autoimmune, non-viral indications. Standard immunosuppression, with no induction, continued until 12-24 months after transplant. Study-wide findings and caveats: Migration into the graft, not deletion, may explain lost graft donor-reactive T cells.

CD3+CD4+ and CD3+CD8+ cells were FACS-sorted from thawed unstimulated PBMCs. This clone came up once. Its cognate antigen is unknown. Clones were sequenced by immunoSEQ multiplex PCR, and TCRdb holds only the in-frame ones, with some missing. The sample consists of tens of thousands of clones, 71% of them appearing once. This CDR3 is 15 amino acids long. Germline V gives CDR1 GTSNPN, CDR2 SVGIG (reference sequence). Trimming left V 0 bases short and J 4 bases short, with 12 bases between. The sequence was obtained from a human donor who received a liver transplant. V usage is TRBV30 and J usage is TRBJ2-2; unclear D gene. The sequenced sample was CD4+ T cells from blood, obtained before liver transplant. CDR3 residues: CAWSVSVPSTGELFF. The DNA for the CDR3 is TGTGCCTGGAGTGTATCGGTTCCTAGCACCGGGGAGCTGTTTTTT.